The clone carrying this T cell receptor (beta chain) turned up a few times. Clones were read by immunoSEQ multiplex PCR, and TCRdb kept only the in-frame ones, dropping some. This sample carries 64,000 or so clones, about 70% of them seen once, and the ten largest clones take 6.5% to 9.5%. The data belong to a study of radiotherapy plus CTLA-4 blockade in lung cancer. This CDR3 is 13 amino acids long. The germline gives CDR1 SGHTA, CDR2 FQGNSA. Trimming took 4 bases from V and 0 from J, leaving 6 bases between them. The chain is built from TRBV7-2 and TRBJ1-1; D gene uncertain. The sample was peripheral blood, taken from a patient treated with radiotherapy plus ipilimumab. The sequence derives from a human donor with non-small cell lung cancer whose response to radiotherapy plus ipilimumab could not be evaluated. CDR3 in amino acids: CASSSNLNTEAFF. CDR3 nucleotides: TGTGCCAGCAGCTCTAACTTGAACACTGAAGCTTTCTTT.